This entry is about one T cell receptor (beta chain). The antigen remains unidentified. CDR1 and CDR2 from the germline V gene are SGHNT and YYREEE (reference sequence). The CDR3 is 14 amino acids. The germline V and J ends were trimmed by 4 bases and 2 bases, with 12 bases remaining between them. The data stem from a study of CD8 T cell repertoires and HIV-1 epitope variants. Study-level background: Controls were a CMV, EBV and flu peptide pool, Ebola AY9 negative control, and no-peptide well. Epitopes were three Gag families plus Nef HW9 and YT9. General study findings and limits: Eight or nine antigen-specific TCR beta clonotypes were found; six seemed cross-reactive to variants.

Here immunoSEQ multiplex PCR was the method, and the copy in TCRdb shows in-frame clones only, minus some. The table records some 6,200 clones, 50% to 80% of them present only once. This sequence joins TRBV5-4 and TRBJ2-5; D not certain. The source of this sequence is a male donor with HIV. Sequenced: cultured CD8+ T cells derived from PBMCs. In DNA, the CDR3 is TGTGCCAGCAGCCAACAAAACCTTCAAGAGACCCAGTACTTC. It translates to CASSQQNLQETQYF.